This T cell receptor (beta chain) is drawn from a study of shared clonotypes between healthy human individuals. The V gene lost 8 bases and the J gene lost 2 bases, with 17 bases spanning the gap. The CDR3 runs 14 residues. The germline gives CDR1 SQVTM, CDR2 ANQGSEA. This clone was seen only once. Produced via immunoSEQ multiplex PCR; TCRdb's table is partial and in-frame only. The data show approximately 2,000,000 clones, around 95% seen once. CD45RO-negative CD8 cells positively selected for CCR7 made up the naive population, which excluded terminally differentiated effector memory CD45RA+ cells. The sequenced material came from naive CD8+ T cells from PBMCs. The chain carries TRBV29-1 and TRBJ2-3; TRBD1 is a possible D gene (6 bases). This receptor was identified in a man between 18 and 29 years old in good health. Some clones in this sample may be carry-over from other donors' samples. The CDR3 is CSRHPGQDTDTQYF. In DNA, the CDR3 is TGCAGCCGACACCCGGGACAAGACACAGATACGCAGTATTTT.